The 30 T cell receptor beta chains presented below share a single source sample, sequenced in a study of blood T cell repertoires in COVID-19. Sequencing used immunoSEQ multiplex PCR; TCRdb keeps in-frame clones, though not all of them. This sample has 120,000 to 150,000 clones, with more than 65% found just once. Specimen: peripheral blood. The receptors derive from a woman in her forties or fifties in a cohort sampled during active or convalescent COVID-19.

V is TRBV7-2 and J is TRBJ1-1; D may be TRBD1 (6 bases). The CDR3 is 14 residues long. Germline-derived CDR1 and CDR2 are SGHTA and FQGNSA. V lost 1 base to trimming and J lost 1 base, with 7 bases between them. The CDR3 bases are TGTGCCAGCAGCTTAGAACAGGGGAACACTGAAGCTTTCTTT. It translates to CASSLEQGNTEAFF.

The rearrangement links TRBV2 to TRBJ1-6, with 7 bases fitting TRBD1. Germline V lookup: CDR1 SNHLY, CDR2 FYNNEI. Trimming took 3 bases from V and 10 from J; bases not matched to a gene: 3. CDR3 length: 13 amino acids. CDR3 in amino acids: CASSDGQVSPLHF. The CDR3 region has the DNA TGTGCCAGCAGTGATGGACAGGTCTCACCCCTCCACTTT.

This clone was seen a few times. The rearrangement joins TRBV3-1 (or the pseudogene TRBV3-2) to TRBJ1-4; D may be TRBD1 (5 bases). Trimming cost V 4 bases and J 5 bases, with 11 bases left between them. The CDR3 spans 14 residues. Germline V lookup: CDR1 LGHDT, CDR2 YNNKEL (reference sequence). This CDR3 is CASSPTGGNEKLFF. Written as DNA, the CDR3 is TGTGCCAGCAGCCCAACGGGGGGGAATGAAAAACTGTTTTTT.

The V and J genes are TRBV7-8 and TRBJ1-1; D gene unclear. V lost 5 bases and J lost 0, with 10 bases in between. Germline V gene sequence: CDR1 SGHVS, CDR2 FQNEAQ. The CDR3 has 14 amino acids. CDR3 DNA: TGTGCCAGCAGCCCTAATGAGGTGAACACTGAAGCTTTCTTT. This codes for CASSPNEVNTEAFF.

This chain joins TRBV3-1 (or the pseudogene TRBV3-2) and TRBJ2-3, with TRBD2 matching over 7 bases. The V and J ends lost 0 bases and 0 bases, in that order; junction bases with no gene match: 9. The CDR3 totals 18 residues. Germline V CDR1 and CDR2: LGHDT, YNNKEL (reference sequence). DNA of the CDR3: TGTGCCAGCAGCCAAGATGTGACGTTGCGGGGGAGCACAGATACGCAGTATTTT. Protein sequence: CASSQDVTLRGSTDTQYF.

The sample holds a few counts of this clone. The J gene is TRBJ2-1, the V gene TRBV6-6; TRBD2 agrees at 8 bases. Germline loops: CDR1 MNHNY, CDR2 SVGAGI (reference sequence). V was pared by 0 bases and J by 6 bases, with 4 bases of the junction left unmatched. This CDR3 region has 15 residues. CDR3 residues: CASSYSYRGGNEQFF. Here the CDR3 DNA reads TGTGCCAGCAGTTACTCGTATCGGGGGGGCAATGAGCAGTTCTTC.

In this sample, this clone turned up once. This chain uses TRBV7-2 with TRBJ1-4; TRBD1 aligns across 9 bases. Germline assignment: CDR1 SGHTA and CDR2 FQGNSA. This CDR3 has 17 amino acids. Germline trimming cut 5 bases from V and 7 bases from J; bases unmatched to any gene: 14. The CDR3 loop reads CASSPGQGREKSEKLFF. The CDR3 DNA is TGTGCCAGCAGCCCCGGACAGGGGAGGGAGAAGAGTGAAAAACTGTTTTTT.

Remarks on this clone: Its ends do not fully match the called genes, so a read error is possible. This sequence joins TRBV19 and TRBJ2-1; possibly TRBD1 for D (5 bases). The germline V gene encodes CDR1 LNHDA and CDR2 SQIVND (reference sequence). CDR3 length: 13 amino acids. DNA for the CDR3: TGTGCCAGTAGTATAAGGGGCTGGCATGGAGTGATCTTC. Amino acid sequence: CASSIRGWHGVIF.

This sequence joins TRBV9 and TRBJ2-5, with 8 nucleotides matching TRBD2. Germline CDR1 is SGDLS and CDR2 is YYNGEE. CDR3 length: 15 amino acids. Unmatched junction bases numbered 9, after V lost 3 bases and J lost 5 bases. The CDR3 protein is CASSAPGSGGETQYF. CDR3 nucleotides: TGTGCCAGCAGCGCCCCGGGGAGCGGGGGTGAGACCCAGTACTTC.

DNA of the CDR3: TGCAGCGCCGGGACTAGCGGGAACAATGAGCAGTTCTTC. This codes for CSAGTSGNNEQFF. J is TRBJ2-1 and V is TRBV29-1; 13 nucleotides match TRBD2. V shed 7 bases and J 5 bases; nucleotides not matched to a gene: 2. There are 13 residues in the CDR3. Germline CDR1 reads SQVTM; CDR2 reads ANQGSEA.

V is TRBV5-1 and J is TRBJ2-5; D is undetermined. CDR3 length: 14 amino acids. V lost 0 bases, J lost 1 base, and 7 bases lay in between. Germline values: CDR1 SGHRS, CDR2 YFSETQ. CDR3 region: CASSLDPSQETQYF. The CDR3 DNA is TGCGCCAGCAGCTTGGACCCCAGCCAAGAGACCCAGTACTTC.

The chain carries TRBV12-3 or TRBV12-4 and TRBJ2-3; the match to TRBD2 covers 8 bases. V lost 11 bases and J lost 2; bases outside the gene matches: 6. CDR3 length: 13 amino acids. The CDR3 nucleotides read TGTGCCGCCCGGGAGGGTGTCACAGATACGCAGTATTTT. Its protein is CAAREGVTDTQYF.

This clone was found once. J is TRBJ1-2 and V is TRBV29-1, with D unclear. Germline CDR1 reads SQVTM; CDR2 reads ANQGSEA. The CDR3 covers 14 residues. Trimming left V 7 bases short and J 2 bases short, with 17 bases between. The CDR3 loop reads CSAAVRHGNYGYTF. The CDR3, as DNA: TGCAGCGCCGCGGTCCGGCACGGGAACTATGGCTACACCTTC. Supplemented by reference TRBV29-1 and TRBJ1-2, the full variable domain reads SAVISQKPSRDICQRGTSLTIQCQVDSQVTMMFWYRQQPGQSLTLIATANQGSEATYESGFVIDKFPISRPNLTFSTLTVSNMSPEDSSIYLCSAAVRHGNYGYTFGSGTRLTVV.

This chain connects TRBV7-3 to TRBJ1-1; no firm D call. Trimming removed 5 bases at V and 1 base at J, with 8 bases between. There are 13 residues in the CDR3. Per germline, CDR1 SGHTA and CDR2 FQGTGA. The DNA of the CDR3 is TGTGCCAGCAGCAAAAACACGAACACTGAAGCTTTCTTT. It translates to CASSKNTNTEAFF.

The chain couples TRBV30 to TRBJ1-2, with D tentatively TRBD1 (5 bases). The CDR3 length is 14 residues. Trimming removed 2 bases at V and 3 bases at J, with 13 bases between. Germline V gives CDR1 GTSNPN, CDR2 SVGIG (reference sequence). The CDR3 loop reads CAWSSQDGYYGYTF. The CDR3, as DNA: TGTGCCTGGAGTTCACAGGACGGATACTATGGCTACACCTTC.

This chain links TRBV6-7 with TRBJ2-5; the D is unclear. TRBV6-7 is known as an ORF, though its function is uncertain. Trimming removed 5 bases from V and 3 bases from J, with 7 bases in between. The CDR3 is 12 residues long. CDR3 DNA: TGTGCCAGCAGTCACTTCGAAGAGACCCAGTACTTC. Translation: CASSHFEETQYF.

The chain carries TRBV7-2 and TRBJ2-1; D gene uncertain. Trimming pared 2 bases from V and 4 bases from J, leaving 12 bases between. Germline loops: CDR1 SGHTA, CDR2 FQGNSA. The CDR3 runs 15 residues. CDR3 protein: CASSLMQAQYNEQFF. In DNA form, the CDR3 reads TGTGCCAGCAGCTTAATGCAGGCCCAGTACAATGAGCAGTTCTTC.

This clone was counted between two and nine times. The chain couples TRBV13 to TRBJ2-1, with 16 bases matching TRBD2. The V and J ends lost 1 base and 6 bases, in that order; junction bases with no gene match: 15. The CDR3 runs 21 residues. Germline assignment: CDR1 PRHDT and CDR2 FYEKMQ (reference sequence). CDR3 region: CASSLVPGLAGGLKVTNEQFF. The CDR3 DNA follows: TGTGCCAGCAGCTTAGTACCGGGACTAGCGGGGGGGCTGAAGGTAACCAATGAGCAGTTCTTC.

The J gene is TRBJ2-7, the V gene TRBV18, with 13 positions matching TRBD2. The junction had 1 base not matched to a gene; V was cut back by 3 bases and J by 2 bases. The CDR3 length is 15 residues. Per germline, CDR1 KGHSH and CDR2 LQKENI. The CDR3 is CASSPTSGGAYEQYF. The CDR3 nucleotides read TGTGCCAGCTCACCCACTAGCGGGGGGGCCTACGAGCAGTACTTC.

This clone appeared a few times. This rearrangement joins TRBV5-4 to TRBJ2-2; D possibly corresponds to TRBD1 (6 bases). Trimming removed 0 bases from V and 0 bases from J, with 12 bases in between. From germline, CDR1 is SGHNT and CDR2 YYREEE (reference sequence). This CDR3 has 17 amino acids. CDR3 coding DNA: TGTGCCAGCAGCTTGGGGGTTAGGACAGCGAACACCGGGGAGCTGTTTTTT. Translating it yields CASSLGVRTANTGELFF.

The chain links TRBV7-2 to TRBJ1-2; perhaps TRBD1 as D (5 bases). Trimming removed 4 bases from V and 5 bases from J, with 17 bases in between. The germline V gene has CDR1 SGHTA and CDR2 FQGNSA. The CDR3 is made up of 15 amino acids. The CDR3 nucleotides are TGTGCCAGCAGCTCCCTGGGCGGGGGAAAATATGGCTACACCTTC. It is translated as CASSSLGGGKYGYTF.

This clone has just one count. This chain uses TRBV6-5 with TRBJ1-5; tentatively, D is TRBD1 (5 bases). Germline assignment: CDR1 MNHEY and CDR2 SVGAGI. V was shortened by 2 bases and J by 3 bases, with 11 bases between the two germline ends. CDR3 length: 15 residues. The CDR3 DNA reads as TGTGCCAGCAGTTACGGAGGGACGGACAATCAGCCCCAGCATTTT. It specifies CASSYGGTDNQPQHF.

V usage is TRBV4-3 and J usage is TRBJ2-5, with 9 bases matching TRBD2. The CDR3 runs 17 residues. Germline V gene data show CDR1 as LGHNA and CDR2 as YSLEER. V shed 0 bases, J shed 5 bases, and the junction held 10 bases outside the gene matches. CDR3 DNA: TGCGCCAGCAGCCAAGAACCACTTAGCGGGGGCGGGGAGACCCAGTACTTC. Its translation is CASSQEPLSGGGETQYF.

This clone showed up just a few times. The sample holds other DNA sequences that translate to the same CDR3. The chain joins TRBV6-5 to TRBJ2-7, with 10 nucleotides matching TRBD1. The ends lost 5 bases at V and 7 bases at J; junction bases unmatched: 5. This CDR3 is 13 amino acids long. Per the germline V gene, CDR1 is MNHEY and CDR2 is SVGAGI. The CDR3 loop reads CASSRDRGNEQYF. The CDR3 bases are TGTGCCAGCAGTCGGGACAGGGGAAATGAGCAGTACTTC.

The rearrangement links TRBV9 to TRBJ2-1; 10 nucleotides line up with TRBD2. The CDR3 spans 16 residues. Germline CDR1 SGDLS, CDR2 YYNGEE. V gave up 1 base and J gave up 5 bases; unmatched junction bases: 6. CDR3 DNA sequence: TGTGCCAGCAGCGTAATGCCAGCGGGGGGGCACAATGAGCAGTTCTTC. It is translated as CASSVMPAGGHNEQFF.

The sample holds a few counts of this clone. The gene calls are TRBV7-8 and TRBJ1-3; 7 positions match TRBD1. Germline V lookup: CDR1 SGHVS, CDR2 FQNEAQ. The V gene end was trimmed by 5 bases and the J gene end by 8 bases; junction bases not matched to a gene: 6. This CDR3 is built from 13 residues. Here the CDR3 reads CASSRDRADTIYF. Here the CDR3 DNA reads TGTGCCAGCAGCCGAGACAGGGCTGACACCATATATTTT. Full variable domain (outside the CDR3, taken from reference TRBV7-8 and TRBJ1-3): GAGVSQSPRYKVAKRGQDVALRCDPISGHVSLFWYQQALGQGPEFLTYFQNEAQLDKSGLPSDRFFAERPEGSVSTLKIQRTQQEDSAVYLCASSRDRADTIYFGEGSWLTVV.

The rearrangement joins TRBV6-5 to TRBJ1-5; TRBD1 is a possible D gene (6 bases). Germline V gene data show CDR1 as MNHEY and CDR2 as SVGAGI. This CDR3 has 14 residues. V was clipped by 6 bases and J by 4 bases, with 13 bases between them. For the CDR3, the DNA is TGTGCCAGCAGCACAGGGTTTCGAAATCAGCCCCAGCATTTT. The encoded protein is CASSTGFRNQPQHF.

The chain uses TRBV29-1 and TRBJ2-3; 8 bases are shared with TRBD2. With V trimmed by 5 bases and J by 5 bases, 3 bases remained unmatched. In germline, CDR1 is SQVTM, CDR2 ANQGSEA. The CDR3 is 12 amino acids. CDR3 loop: CSVRAGEDTQYF. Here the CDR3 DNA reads TGCAGCGTTCGAGCGGGGGAAGATACGCAGTATTTT.

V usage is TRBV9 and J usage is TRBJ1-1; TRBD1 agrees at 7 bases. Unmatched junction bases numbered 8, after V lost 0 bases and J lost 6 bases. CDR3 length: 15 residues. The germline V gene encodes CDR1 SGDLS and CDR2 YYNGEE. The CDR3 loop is CASSVEEGAFSEAFF. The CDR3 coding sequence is TGTGCCAGCAGCGTAGAAGAGGGGGCTTTTTCTGAAGCTTTCTTT.

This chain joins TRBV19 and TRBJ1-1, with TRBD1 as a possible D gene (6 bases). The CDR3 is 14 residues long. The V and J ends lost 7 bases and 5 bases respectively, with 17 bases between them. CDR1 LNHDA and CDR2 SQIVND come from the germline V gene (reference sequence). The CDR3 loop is CASNHFRGSTEAFF. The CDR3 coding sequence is TGTGCCAGTAATCACTTCAGGGGCTCTACTGAAGCTTTCTTT.